This T cell receptor (beta chain) was identified in a study of shared clonotypes between healthy human individuals. Germline V gene data show CDR1 as SGHTA and CDR2 as FQGNSA. The CDR3 is 15 residues long. V lost 4 bases, J lost 2 bases, and 5 bases stayed unmatched. Sequencing used immunoSEQ multiplex PCR; TCRdb keeps in-frame clones, though not all of them. The table shows 2,500,000 or so clones, with roughly 93% occurring only once. The V call is TRBV7-2, the J call TRBJ2-1, with 7 bases matching TRBD1. Sequenced material: naive CD4+ T cells from PBMCs. As to subset: CD45RA+ positively selected. The sequence was obtained from a man aged 18-30 years in good health. Some clones in this sample may be carry-over from other donors' samples. The CDR3 coding sequence is TGTGCCAGCAGCTCCTGGGACAGCCCCTACAATGAGCAGTTCTTC. Protein sequence: CASSSWDSPYNEQFF.